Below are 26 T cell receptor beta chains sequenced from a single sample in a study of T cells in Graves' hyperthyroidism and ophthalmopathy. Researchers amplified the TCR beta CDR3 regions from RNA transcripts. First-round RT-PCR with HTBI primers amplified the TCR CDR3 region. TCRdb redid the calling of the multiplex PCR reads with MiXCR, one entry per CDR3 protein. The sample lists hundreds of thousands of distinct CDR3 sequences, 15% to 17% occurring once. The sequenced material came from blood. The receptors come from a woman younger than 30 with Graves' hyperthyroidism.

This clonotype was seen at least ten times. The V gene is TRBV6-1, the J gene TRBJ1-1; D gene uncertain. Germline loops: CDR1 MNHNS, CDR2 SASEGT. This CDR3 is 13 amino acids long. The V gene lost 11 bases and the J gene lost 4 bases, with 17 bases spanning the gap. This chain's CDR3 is CASLGRWATEAFF. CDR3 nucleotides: TGTGCCTCCCTTGGTCGCTGGGCCACTGAAGCTTTCTTT.

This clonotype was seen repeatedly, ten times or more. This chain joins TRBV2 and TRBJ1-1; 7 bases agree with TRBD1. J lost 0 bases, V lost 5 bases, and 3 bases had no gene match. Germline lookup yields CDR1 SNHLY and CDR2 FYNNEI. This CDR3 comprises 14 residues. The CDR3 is CASSTTGMNTEAFF. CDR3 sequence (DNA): TGTGCCAGCAGTACGACAGGGATGAACACTGAAGCTTTCTTT.

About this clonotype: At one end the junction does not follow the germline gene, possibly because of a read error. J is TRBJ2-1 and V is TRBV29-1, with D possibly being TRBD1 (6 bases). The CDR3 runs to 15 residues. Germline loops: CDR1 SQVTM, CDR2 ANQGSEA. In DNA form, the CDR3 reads TGCAGCGTTGAAAGGGGACAAAGCTCCTACGATGAGCAGTTCTTC. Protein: CSVERGQSSYDEQFF.

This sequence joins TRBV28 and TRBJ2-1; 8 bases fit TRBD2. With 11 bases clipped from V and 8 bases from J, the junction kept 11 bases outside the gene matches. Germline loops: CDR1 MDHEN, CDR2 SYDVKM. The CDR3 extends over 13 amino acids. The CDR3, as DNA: TGTGCCGTTTCGGGAGGGGTCATCCATGAGCAGTTCTTC. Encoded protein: CAVSGGVIHEQFF. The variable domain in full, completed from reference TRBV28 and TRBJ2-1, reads DVKVTQSSRYLVKRTGEKVFLECVQDMDHENMFWYRQDPGLGLRLIYFSYDVKMKEKGDIPEGYSVSREKKERFSLILESASTNQTSMYLCAVSGGVIHEQFFGPGTRLTVL.

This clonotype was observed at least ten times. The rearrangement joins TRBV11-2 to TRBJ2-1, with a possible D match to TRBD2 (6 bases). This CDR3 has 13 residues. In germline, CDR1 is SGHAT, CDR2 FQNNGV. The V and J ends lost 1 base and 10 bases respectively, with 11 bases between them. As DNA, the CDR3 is TGTGCCAGCAGCTTAGCTTTCGGGAGAGAGCAGTTCTTC. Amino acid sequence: CASSLAFGREQFF.

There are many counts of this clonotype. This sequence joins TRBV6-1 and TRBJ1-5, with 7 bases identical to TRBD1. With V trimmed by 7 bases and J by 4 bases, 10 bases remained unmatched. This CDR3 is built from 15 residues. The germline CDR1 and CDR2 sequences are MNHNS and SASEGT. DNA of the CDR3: TGTGCCAGCACTTCCTCCAGGGGGGGTAATCAGCCCCAGCATTTT. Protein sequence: CASTSSRGGNQPQHF.

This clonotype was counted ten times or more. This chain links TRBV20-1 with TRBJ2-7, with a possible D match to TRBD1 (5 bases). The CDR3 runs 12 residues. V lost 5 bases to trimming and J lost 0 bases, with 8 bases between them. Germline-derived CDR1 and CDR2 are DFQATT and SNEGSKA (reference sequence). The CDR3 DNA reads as TGCAGTGCTCTTACAGGCTCCTACGAGCAGTACTTC. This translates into CSALTGSYEQYF.

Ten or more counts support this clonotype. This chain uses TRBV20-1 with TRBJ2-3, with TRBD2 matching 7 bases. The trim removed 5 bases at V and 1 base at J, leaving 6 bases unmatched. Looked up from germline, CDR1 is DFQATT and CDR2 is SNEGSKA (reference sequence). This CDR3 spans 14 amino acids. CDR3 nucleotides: TGCAGTGCTCTACTAGCGACGGGCACAGATACGCAGTATTTT. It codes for CSALLATGTDTQYF.

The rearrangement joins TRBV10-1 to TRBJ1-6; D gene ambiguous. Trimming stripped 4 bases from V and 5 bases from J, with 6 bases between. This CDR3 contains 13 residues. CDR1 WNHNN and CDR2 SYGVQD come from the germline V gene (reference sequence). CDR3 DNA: TGCGCCAGCAGTGTGAAGGATAATTCACCCCTCCACTTT. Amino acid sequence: CASSVKDNSPLHF.

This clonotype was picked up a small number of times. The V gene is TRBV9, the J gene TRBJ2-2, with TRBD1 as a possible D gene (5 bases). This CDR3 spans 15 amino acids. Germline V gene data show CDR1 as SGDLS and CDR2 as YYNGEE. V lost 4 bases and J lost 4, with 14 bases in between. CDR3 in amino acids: CASSRETEPTGELFF. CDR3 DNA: TGTGCCAGCAGCCGAGAGACAGAGCCCACCGGGGAGCTGTTTTTT.

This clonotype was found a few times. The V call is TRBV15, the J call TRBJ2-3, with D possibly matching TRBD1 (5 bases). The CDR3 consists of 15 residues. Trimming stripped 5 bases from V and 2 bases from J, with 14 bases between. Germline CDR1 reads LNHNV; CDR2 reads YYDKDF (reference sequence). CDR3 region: CATSPRALFTDTQYF. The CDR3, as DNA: TGTGCCACCAGCCCCAGGGCGCTTTTCACAGATACGCAGTATTTT.

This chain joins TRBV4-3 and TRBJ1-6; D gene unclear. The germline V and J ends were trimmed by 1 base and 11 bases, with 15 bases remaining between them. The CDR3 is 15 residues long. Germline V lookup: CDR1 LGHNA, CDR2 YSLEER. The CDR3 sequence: CASSQGIGYHPPLHF. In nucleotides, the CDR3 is TGCGCCAGCAGCCAAGGCATAGGGTACCACCCACCCCTCCACTTT.

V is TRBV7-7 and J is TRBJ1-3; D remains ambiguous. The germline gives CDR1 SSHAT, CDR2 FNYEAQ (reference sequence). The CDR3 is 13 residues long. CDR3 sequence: CASGPGTKGTIYF. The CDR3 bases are TGTGCTAGCGGCCCAGGAACTAAAGGCACCATATATTTT.

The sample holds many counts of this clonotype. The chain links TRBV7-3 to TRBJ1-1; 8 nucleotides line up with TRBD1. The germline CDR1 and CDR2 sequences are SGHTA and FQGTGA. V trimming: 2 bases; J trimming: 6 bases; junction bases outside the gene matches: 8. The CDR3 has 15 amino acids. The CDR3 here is CASSLGTGQLAEAFF. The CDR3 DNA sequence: TGTGCCAGCAGCTTAGGGACAGGCCAGCTCGCTGAAGCTTTCTTT. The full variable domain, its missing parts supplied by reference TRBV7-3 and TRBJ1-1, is GAGVSQTPSNKVTEKGKYVELRCDPISGHTALYWYRQSLGQGPEFLIYFQGTGAADDSGLPNDRFFAVRPEGSVSTLKIQRTERGDSAVYLCASSLGTGQLAEAFFGQGTRLTVV.

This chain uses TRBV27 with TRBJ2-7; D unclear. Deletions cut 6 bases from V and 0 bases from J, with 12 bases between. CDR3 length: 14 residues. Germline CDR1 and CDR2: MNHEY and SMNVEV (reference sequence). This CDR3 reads CASREGGGSYEQYF. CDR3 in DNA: TGTGCCAGCAGGGAAGGTGGCGGCTCCTACGAGCAGTACTTC.

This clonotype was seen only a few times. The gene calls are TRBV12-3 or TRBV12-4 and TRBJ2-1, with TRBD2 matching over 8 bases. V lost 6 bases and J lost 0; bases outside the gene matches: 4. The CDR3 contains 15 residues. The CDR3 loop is CASRKRGGSYNEQFF. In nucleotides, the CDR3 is TGTGCCAGCAGAAAACGGGGGGGCTCCTACAATGAGCAGTTCTTC.

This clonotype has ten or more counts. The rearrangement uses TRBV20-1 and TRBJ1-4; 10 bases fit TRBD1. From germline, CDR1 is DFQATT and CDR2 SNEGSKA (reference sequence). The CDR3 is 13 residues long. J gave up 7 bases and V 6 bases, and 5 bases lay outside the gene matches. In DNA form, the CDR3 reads TGCAGTGCGACAGGGGGCTGGGCTGAAAAACTGTTTTTT. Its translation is CSATGGWAEKLFF.

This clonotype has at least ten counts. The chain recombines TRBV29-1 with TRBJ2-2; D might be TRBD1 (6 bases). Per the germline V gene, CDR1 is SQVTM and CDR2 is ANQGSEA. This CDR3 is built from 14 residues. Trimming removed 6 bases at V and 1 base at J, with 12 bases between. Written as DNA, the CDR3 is TGCAGCGTAAGGGGGAGTGTGAACACCGGGGAGCTGTTTTTT. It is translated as CSVRGSVNTGELFF.

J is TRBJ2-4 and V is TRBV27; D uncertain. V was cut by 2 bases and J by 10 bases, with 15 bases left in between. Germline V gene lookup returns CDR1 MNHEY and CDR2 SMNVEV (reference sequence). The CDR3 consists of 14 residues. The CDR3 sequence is CASSLGSNRIIQYF. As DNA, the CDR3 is TGTGCCAGCAGTTTAGGGTCCAACCGAATAATTCAGTACTTC.

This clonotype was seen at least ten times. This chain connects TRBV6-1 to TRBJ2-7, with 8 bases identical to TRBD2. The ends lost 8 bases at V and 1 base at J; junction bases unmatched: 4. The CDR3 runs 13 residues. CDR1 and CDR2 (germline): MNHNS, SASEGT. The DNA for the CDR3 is TGTGCCAGCCGGGAGGGCCCTTCCTACGAGCAGTACTTC. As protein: CASREGPSYEQYF.

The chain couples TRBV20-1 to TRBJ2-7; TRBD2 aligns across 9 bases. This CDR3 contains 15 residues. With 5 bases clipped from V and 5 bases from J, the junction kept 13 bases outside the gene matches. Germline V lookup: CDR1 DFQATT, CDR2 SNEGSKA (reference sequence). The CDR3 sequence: CSAGRPWRGGNEQYF. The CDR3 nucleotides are TGCAGTGCTGGCCGACCGTGGCGGGGGGGTAACGAGCAGTACTTC.

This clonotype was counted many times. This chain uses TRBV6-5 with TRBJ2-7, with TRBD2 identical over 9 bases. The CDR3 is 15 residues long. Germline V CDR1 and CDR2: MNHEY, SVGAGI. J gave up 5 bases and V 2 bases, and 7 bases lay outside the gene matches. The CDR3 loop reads CASSYRSGGNNEQYF. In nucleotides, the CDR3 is TGTGCCAGCAGTTACAGAAGCGGGGGGAATAACGAGCAGTACTTC.

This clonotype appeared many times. CDR3 loop: CASSLLPAGSADTQYF. The CDR3 DNA reads as TGTGCCAGCAGCCTCCTACCCGCCGGGAGCGCAGATACGCAGTATTTT. The chain has TRBV14 and TRBJ2-3; perhaps TRBD2 as D (6 bases). CDR1 SGHDN and CDR2 FVKESK come from the germline V gene. V lost 4 bases, J lost 4 bases, and 18 bases lay in between. The CDR3 sequence is 16 residues long.

CDR3 in amino acids: CASSLEPSGSISYNEQFF. The CDR3 DNA reads TGCGCCAGCAGCTTGGAGCCTAGCGGGAGTATTTCCTACAATGAGCAGTTCTTC. The rearrangement links TRBV5-1 to TRBJ2-1, with 10 bases identical to TRBD2. The V gene's germline CDR1 is SGHRS and CDR2 YFSETQ. The trim removed 0 bases at V and 1 base at J, leaving 7 bases unmatched. CDR3 length equals 18 residues. The variable domain in full, completed from reference TRBV5-1 and TRBJ2-1, reads KAGVTQTPRYLIKTRGQQVTLSCSPISGHRSVSWYQQTPGQGLQFLFEYFSETQRNKGNFPGRFSGRQFSNSRSEMNVSTLELGDSALYLCASSLEPSGSISYNEQFFGPGTRLTVL.

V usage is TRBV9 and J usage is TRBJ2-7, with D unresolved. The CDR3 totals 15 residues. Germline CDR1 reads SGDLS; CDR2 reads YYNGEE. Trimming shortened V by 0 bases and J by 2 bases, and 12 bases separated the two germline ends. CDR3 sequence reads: CASSVGWGSAYEQYF. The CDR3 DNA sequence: TGTGCCAGCAGCGTAGGTTGGGGTTCTGCCTACGAGCAGTACTTC.

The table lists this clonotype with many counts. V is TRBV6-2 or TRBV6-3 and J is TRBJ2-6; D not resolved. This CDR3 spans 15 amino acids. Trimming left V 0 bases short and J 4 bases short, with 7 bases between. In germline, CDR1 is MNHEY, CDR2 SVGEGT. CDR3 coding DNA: TGTGCCAGCAGTTACTCGAGCGTAGGGGCCAACGTCCTGACTTTC. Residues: CASSYSSVGANVLTF.